A selection of T cell receptor beta chains follows, all from one sample in a study of cytomegalovirus exposure and HLA in healthy donors. The data were produced by immunoSEQ multiplex PCR, yet TCRdb's version contains in-frame clones alone and is incomplete. Among about 99,000 clones listed, 60% to 85% were seen once. Sequences were obtained from PBMCs. These receptors all come from a woman younger than 30 in good health and CMV-seropositive. CDR3s include the opening cysteine and the closing phenylalanine or tryptophan. Fields, in order: J gene, D gene, V gene, clone size, CDR3 protein, CDR3 DNA. D genes are given only for firm matches. Some rows have no size entry. The others give once, few or many, or a class for an expanded clone.

j_gene: TRBJ1-5; d_gene: -; v_gene: TRBV4-1; abundance: -; CDR3aa: CASNAGLGNQPQHF; CDR3nt: TGCGCCAGCAATGCAGGGCTCGGCAATCAGCCCCAGCATTTT
j_gene: TRBJ2-5; d_gene: TRBD2; v_gene: TRBV10-1; abundance: -; CDR3aa: CASSEAGEETQYF; CDR3nt: TGCGCCAGCAGTGAGGCGGGAGAAGAGACCCAGTACTTC
j_gene: TRBJ2-7; d_gene: TRBD1; v_gene: TRBV5-8; abundance: -; CDR3aa: CASSTSPGTGVYEQYF; CDR3nt: TGTGCCAGCAGTACCTCCCCCGGGACAGGGGTTTACGAGCAGTACTTC
j_gene: TRBJ1-5; d_gene: TRBD1; v_gene: TRBV18; abundance: -; CDR3aa: CASSPGQGAAQHF; CDR3nt: TGTGCCAGCTCACCCGGACAGGGAGCGGCCCAGCATTTT
j_gene: TRBJ2-1; d_gene: -; v_gene: TRBV10-3; abundance: -; CDR3aa: CAISDIETYNEQFF; CDR3nt: TGTGCCATCAGTGACATAGAAACCTACAATGAGCAGTTCTTC
j_gene: TRBJ1-4; d_gene: -; v_gene: TRBV28; abundance: -; CDR3aa: CASRNTKRHEKLFF; CDR3nt: TGTGCCAGCAGAAACACTAAGAGGCATGAAAAACTGTTTTTT
j_gene: TRBJ2-7; d_gene: TRBD2; v_gene: TRBV5-6; abundance: -; CDR3aa: CASSLGPSGIYEQYF; CDR3nt: TGTGCCAGCAGCTTGGGACCTAGCGGGATATACGAGCAGTACTTC
j_gene: TRBJ2-1; d_gene: TRBD2; v_gene: TRBV28; abundance: -; CDR3aa: CASSTLAVTYNEQFF; CDR3nt: TGTGCCAGCAGTACGCTAGCGGTAACCTACAATGAGCAGTTCTTC
j_gene: TRBJ1-1; d_gene: -; v_gene: TRBV11-2; abundance: once; CDR3aa: CASNSGWDTEAFF; CDR3nt: TGTGCCAGCAACTCAGGGTGGGACACTGAAGCTTTCTTT
j_gene: TRBJ1-2; d_gene: TRBD1; v_gene: TRBV30; abundance: few; CDR3aa: CAWRQGANGYTF; CDR3nt: TGTGCCTGGCGACAGGGGGCGAATGGCTACACCTTC
j_gene: TRBJ2-7; d_gene: TRBD1; v_gene: TRBV28; abundance: once; CDR3aa: CASSVPQGAYEQYF; CDR3nt: TGTGCCAGCAGTGTCCCTCAGGGGGCCTACGAGCAGTACTTC
j_gene: TRBJ2-7; d_gene: TRBD2; v_gene: TRBV19; abundance: once; CDR3aa: CASSIGGTSAYEQYF; CDR3nt: TGTGCCAGTAGTATAGGGGGGACTAGCGCCTACGAGCAGTACTTC
j_gene: TRBJ1-5; d_gene: -; v_gene: TRBV2; abundance: -; CDR3aa: CASSAGLTQHF; CDR3nt: TGTGCCAGCAGTGCAGGGTTAACCCAGCATTTT
j_gene: TRBJ2-1; d_gene: -; v_gene: TRBV11-2; abundance: -; CDR3aa: CASTPGASPYNEQFF; CDR3nt: TGTGCCAGCACCCCCGGAGCTTCTCCGTACAATGAGCAGTTCTTC
j_gene: TRBJ1-2; d_gene: TRBD1; v_gene: TRBV4-1; abundance: few; CDR3aa: CASSHPMHAQGYYGYTF; CDR3nt: TGCGCCAGCAGCCATCCCATGCACGCACAGGGGTATTATGGCTACACCTTC
j_gene: TRBJ2-1; d_gene: TRBD1; v_gene: TRBV29-1; abundance: -; CDR3aa: CSVSTGGNEQFF; CDR3nt: TGCAGCGTGTCGACAGGGGGCAATGAGCAGTTCTTC
j_gene: TRBJ2-5; d_gene: TRBD2; v_gene: TRBV7-6; abundance: -; CDR3aa: CASSPNREGGETQYF; CDR3nt: TGTGCCAGCAGCCCGAACCGGGAGGGTGGAGAGACCCAGTACTTC
j_gene: TRBJ2-3; d_gene: TRBD2; v_gene: TRBV11-3; abundance: -; CDR3aa: CASSWTSGSPTDTQYF; CDR3nt: TGTGCCAGCAGCTGGACTAGCGGGAGCCCTACAGATACGCAGTATTTT
j_gene: TRBJ2-1; d_gene: TRBD1; v_gene: TRBV5-1; abundance: -; CDR3aa: CASSLGTGGPYNEQFF; CDR3nt: TGCGCCAGCAGCTTGGGAACAGGGGGACCCTACAATGAGCAGTTCTTC
j_gene: TRBJ2-1; d_gene: -; v_gene: TRBV11-2; abundance: few; CDR3aa: CASSPSGVEQFF; CDR3nt: TGTGCCAGCAGCCCATCAGGGGTCGAGCAGTTCTTC
j_gene: TRBJ2-1; d_gene: TRBD2; v_gene: TRBV2; abundance: -; CDR3aa: CASKGLAGNNEQFF; CDR3nt: TGTGCCAGCAAGGGACTAGCGGGCAACAATGAGCAGTTCTTC
j_gene: TRBJ2-6; d_gene: TRBD1; v_gene: TRBV27; abundance: once; CDR3aa: CASSSAGGAPGANVLTF; CDR3nt: TGTGCCAGCAGTTCGGCAGGGGGCGCCCCTGGGGCCAACGTCCTGACTTTC
j_gene: TRBJ1-5; d_gene: -; v_gene: TRBV28; abundance: -; CDR3aa: CASSPPRGVSQPQHF; CDR3nt: TGTGCCAGCAGTCCCCCCCGGGGGGTGAGTCAGCCCCAGCATTTT
j_gene: TRBJ2-5; d_gene: -; v_gene: TRBV28; abundance: few; CDR3aa: CASSSTGSRAETQYF; CDR3nt: TGTGCCAGCAGTTCCACCGGGAGTCGAGCAGAGACCCAGTACTTC
j_gene: TRBJ2-1; d_gene: TRBD2; v_gene: TRBV30; abundance: -; CDR3aa: CAWRISGRANEQFF; CDR3nt: TGTGCCTGGAGGATTAGCGGGAGGGCCAATGAGCAGTTCTTC
j_gene: TRBJ2-5; d_gene: TRBD2; v_gene: TRBV27; abundance: -; CDR3aa: CASSFLGTSGETQYF; CDR3nt: TGTGCCAGCAGTTTTTTGGGGACTAGCGGAGAGACCCAGTACTTC
j_gene: TRBJ2-5; d_gene: TRBD2; v_gene: TRBV4-2; abundance: -; CDR3aa: CASSPGTSGRSGDQYF; CDR3nt: TGTGCCAGCAGCCCTGGGACTAGCGGGAGGTCGGGCGACCAGTACTTC
j_gene: TRBJ1-1; d_gene: TRBD1; v_gene: TRBV2; abundance: -; CDR3aa: CASSDLTGVANTEAFF; CDR3nt: TGTGCCAGCAGTGACCTGACAGGGGTCGCTAACACTGAAGCTTTCTTT
j_gene: TRBJ1-1; d_gene: TRBD1; v_gene: TRBV6-5; abundance: -; CDR3aa: CASSDRGRTEAFF; CDR3nt: TGTGCCAGCAGCGACAGGGGGCGGACTGAAGCTTTCTTT
j_gene: TRBJ2-7; d_gene: TRBD2; v_gene: TRBV9; abundance: -; CDR3aa: CASSVGASGRAGSYEQYF; CDR3nt: TGTGCCAGCAGCGTTGGAGCTAGCGGGAGGGCCGGTTCCTACGAGCAGTACTTC
j_gene: TRBJ2-3; d_gene: TRBD2; v_gene: TRBV5-1; abundance: -; CDR3aa: CASKEWGTSGMADTQYF; CDR3nt: TGCGCCAGCAAGGAGTGGGGGACTAGCGGGATGGCAGATACGCAGTATTTT
j_gene: TRBJ2-1; d_gene: TRBD2; v_gene: TRBV7-7; abundance: -; CDR3aa: CASSPTSGSFNEQFF; CDR3nt: TGTGCTAGCAGCCCCACTAGCGGGAGTTTTAATGAGCAGTTCTTC